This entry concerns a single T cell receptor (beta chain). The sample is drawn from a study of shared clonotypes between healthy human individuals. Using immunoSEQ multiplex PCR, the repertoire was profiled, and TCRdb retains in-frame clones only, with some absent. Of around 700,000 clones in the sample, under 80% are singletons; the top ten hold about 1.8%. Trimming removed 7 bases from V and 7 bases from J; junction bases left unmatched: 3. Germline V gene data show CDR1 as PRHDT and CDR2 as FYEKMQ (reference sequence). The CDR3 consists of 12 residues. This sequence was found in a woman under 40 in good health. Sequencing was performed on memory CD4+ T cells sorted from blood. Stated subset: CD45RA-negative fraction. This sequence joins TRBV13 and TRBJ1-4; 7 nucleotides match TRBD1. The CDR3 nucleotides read TGTGCCAGCAACAGGGGAGGTGAAAAACTGTTTTTT. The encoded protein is CASNRGGEKLFF.